This T cell receptor beta chain was retrieved from a study of shared clonotypes between healthy human individuals. The CDR3 is 16 amino acids. With 3 bases removed from V and 5 bases from J, the gap between germline ends came to 18 bases. Per germline, CDR1 SGHTS and CDR2 YDEGEE. Replicate PCRs were loaded with approximately 300 ng DNA from unsorted PBMC, around 28,000 T cell genomes. Unsorted PBMC DNA sequencing spanned ten immunoSEQ deep assay plates. Assay: immunoSEQ multiplex PCR; the TCRdb copy retains only in-frame clones and omits some. The table has 450,000 to 650,000 clones, around three quarters seen once; the top ten hold about 11%.

The clonotype comes from a middle-aged woman in good health. Some clones in this sample may be carry-over from other donors' samples. The sequencing sample was made of PBMCs. The J gene is TRBJ1-5, the V gene TRBV5-8; D unclear. The CDR3 region has the DNA TGTGCCAGCAGCTCCCGATTCAGTAGTGGTTATCAGCCCCAGCATTTT. Its protein is CASSSRFSSGYQPQHF. Full variable domain (outside the CDR3, taken from reference TRBV5-8 and TRBJ1-5): EAGVTQSPTHLIKTRGQQATLRCSPISGHTSVYWYQQALGLGLQFLLWYDEGEERNRGNFPPRFSGRQFPNYSSELNVNALELEDSALYLCASSSRFSSGYQPQHFGDGTRLSIL.